A selection of T cell receptor beta chains follows, all from one sample in a study of T-cell reconstitution after alpha-beta-depleted transplantation in children. Via MiXCR, TCRdb re-called the PCR reads, giving one row per CDR3 protein. The table has under 750,000 distinct CDR3 sequences, roughly 23% seen once. Specimen: PBMCs, mostly from graft donor cells, collected 360 days after TCRalphabeta/CD19-depleted stem cell transplant. These receptors all stem from a boy under two years old who had a stem cell transplant for acute myeloid leukemia, so the T cells may come from the graft donor. Each CDR3 is given with its conserved first and last residue. Fields, in order: CDR3 DNA, CDR3 protein, J gene, clone size, D gene, V gene. The D gene is left open where the match is weak. Size is stated for part of the rows, as once, few or many counts, or as a class when the clone is expanded.

CDR3nt: TGCGCCAGCACGGCAGACCCCAATGAGCAGTTCTTC
CDR3aa: CASTADPNEQFF
j_gene: TRBJ2-1
abundance: .
d_gene: .
v_gene: TRBV5-1

CDR3nt: TGCAGTGCCACGTGGGGGAATCAGCCCCAGCATTTT
CDR3aa: CSATWGNQPQHF
j_gene: TRBJ1-5
abundance: many
d_gene: .
v_gene: TRBV20-1

CDR3nt: TGCAGTGCTAGGGGGAAGGGGAATGAAAAACTGTTTTTT
CDR3aa: CSARGKGNEKLFF
j_gene: TRBJ1-4
abundance: many
d_gene: .
v_gene: TRBV20-1

CDR3nt: TGCAACTTAGACGGGGCAACTAATGAAAAACTGTTTTTT
CDR3aa: CNLDGATNEKLFF
j_gene: TRBJ1-4
abundance: many
d_gene: .
v_gene: TRBV20-1

CDR3nt: TGTGCCAGCAGTTTTGGAGATTCGGGCAACCAAGAGACCCAGTACTTC
CDR3aa: CASSFGDSGNQETQYF
j_gene: TRBJ2-5
abundance: .
d_gene: .
v_gene: TRBV5-5

CDR3nt: TGTGCCAGCAGTTACTCATCAGGGCCGCCTCACAATGAGCAGTTCTTC
CDR3aa: CASSYSSGPPHNEQFF
j_gene: TRBJ2-1
abundance: many
d_gene: .
v_gene: TRBV6-5

CDR3nt: TGCAGCGTGCGACAGGTGCAGCTAGAGACCCAGTACTTC
CDR3aa: CSVRQVQLETQYF
j_gene: TRBJ2-5
abundance: many
d_gene: .
v_gene: TRBV29-1

CDR3nt: TGTGCCAGCAGCCTAGAGGGGATTGAAGCTTTCTTT
CDR3aa: CASSLEGIEAFF
j_gene: TRBJ1-1
abundance: few
d_gene: .
v_gene: TRBV11-2

CDR3nt: TGCAGTGCTAGGAGGGGGGGACGGATCTACGAGCAGTACTTC
CDR3aa: CSARRGGRIYEQYF
j_gene: TRBJ2-7
abundance: few
d_gene: .
v_gene: TRBV20-1

CDR3nt: TGCGCCAGCACAGTGGGGGTATTAAGCAATGAGCAGTTCTTC
CDR3aa: CASTVGVLSNEQFF
j_gene: TRBJ2-1
abundance: .
d_gene: .
v_gene: TRBV23-1

CDR3nt: TGTGCCAGCAGACGTAAGTCCCGACAGTTCATGAACACTGAAGCTTTCTTT
CDR3aa: CASRRKSRQFMNTEAFF
j_gene: TRBJ1-1
abundance: many
d_gene: .
v_gene: TRBV28

CDR3nt: TGTGCCAGCAGTTGGGCACAGGGATTGAACACTGAAGCTTTCTTT
CDR3aa: CASSWAQGLNTEAFF
j_gene: TRBJ1-1
abundance: .
d_gene: .
v_gene: TRBV6-5

CDR3nt: TGTGCCAGCAGCCGTCCGATGGATGAGCAGTTCTTC
CDR3aa: CASSRPMDEQFF
j_gene: TRBJ2-1
abundance: .
d_gene: .
v_gene: TRBV7-6

CDR3nt: TGTGCCAGCTCCAAACGGGACAGGGCGACGACCATTCTCACCTACGAGCAGTACTTC
CDR3aa: CASSKRDRATTILTYEQYF
j_gene: TRBJ2-7
abundance: few
d_gene: TRBD1
v_gene: TRBV12-3/TRBV12-4

CDR3nt: TGTGCCAGCAGCATTGACAGCTACAATCAGCCCCAGCATTTT
CDR3aa: CASSIDSYNQPQHF
j_gene: TRBJ1-5
abundance: .
d_gene: .
v_gene: TRBV28

CDR3nt: TGTGCCAGCAGTTCAGCAGGCAGGGGCAATGAGCAGTTCTTC
CDR3aa: CASSSAGRGNEQFF
j_gene: TRBJ2-1
abundance: few
d_gene: .
v_gene: TRBV12-3/TRBV12-4

CDR3nt: TGCAGTGCCGCGAGTGGCGGGGGCTCCTACGAGCAGTACTTC
CDR3aa: CSAASGGGSYEQYF
j_gene: TRBJ2-7
abundance: few
d_gene: TRBD2
v_gene: TRBV20-1

CDR3nt: TGTGCCAGCAGTTACCGTCGGGAGGTAGGGGACAATGAGCAGTTCTTC
CDR3aa: CASSYRREVGDNEQFF
j_gene: TRBJ2-1
abundance: many
d_gene: TRBD2
v_gene: TRBV6-5

CDR3nt: TGTGCCAGCAGCCAGGGGCCAGGGGGGAACACTGAAGCTTTCTTT
CDR3aa: CASSQGPGGNTEAFF
j_gene: TRBJ1-1
abundance: .
d_gene: TRBD1
v_gene: TRBV7-2

CDR3nt: TGTGCCAGCAGTTATAGGGGGGGCAATGAGCAGTTCTTC
CDR3aa: CASSYRGGNEQFF
j_gene: TRBJ2-1
abundance: .
d_gene: .
v_gene: TRBV12-3/TRBV12-4

CDR3nt: TGCAGTGCTAGAGGGTCTACTAGAAACAGACCTCCCACCTACGAGCAGTACTTC
CDR3aa: CSARGSTRNRPPTYEQYF
j_gene: TRBJ2-7
abundance: few
d_gene: .
v_gene: TRBV20-1

CDR3nt: TGTGCCAGCTCACCAGCCCAGGGGAAAGAGACCCAGTACTTC
CDR3aa: CASSPAQGKETQYF
j_gene: TRBJ2-5
abundance: .
d_gene: .
v_gene: TRBV18

CDR3nt: TGCAGTGCTAGAGTCTCCCTAGGGGAGACCCAGTACTTC
CDR3aa: CSARVSLGETQYF
j_gene: TRBJ2-5
abundance: many
d_gene: .
v_gene: TRBV20-1

CDR3nt: TGTGCCAGCAGTTACTCTCGTTGGCGGGGGCCTAGCACAGATACGCAGTATTTT
CDR3aa: CASSYSRWRGPSTDTQYF
j_gene: TRBJ2-3
abundance: .
d_gene: .
v_gene: TRBV6-5

CDR3nt: TGTGCCAGCAGCCAGGGACAGGAAGTAAATCAGCCCCAGCATTTT
CDR3aa: CASSQGQEVNQPQHF
j_gene: TRBJ1-5
abundance: many
d_gene: TRBD1
v_gene: TRBV7-8

CDR3nt: TGTGCCAGCAGTTACGCCGGGACAGCCCTTCGTTCACCCCTCCACTTT
CDR3aa: CASSYAGTALRSPLHF
j_gene: TRBJ1-6
abundance: many
d_gene: TRBD1
v_gene: TRBV6-5

CDR3nt: TGTGCCACCAGCAGAGATGGGCCAAGGGCGACCCAGTACTTC
CDR3aa: CATSRDGPRATQYF
j_gene: TRBJ2-5
abundance: few
d_gene: .
v_gene: TRBV15

CDR3nt: TGCGCCAGCAGCTTGGGATCCCTATACGGTGAGCAGTTCTTC
CDR3aa: CASSLGSLYGEQFF
j_gene: TRBJ2-1
abundance: few
d_gene: .
v_gene: TRBV5-1

CDR3nt: TGTGCCAGCAGCCACAGGGACAGCCCCTCTGGGGCCAACGTCCTGACTTTC
CDR3aa: CASSHRDSPSGANVLTF
j_gene: TRBJ2-6
abundance: .
d_gene: TRBD1
v_gene: TRBV13

CDR3nt: TGTGCCAGCAGCCCGGACAGGGGGATCTTAGATACGCAGTATTTT
CDR3aa: CASSPDRGILDTQYF
j_gene: TRBJ2-3
abundance: few
d_gene: TRBD1
v_gene: TRBV7-6

CDR3nt: TGTGCCAGCAGCCAAGAGAGAAGGGACAGCTTCAACACTGAAGCTTTCTTT
CDR3aa: CASSQERRDSFNTEAFF
j_gene: TRBJ1-1
abundance: many
d_gene: TRBD1
v_gene: TRBV14

CDR3nt: TGTGCCAGCAGTTCCCGGACAGGGCAGTACCAAGAGACCCAGTACTTC
CDR3aa: CASSSRTGQYQETQYF
j_gene: TRBJ2-5
abundance: .
d_gene: TRBD1
v_gene: TRBV7-4

CDR3nt: TGTGCCAGCAGCCTATACGGGGGGCTGTTCTTC
CDR3aa: CASSLYGGLFF
j_gene: TRBJ2-1
abundance: few
d_gene: .
v_gene: TRBV7-2

CDR3nt: TGCAGCGTTGTGGGGGGACAGGGAGGCACTGAAGCTTTCTTT
CDR3aa: CSVVGGQGGTEAFF
j_gene: TRBJ1-1
abundance: few
d_gene: TRBD1
v_gene: TRBV29-1

CDR3nt: TGTGCCAGCAGTTTATTCGGTAACGAGCAGTACTTC
CDR3aa: CASSLFGNEQYF
j_gene: TRBJ2-7
abundance: many
d_gene: .
v_gene: TRBV7-2

CDR3nt: TGTGCCATCAGTGAGTTCTACTACGAGCAGTACTTC
CDR3aa: CAISEFYYEQYF
j_gene: TRBJ2-7
abundance: .
d_gene: .
v_gene: TRBV10-3

CDR3nt: TGTGCCACCAGTGAAGACCGACCAGATACGCAGTATTTT
CDR3aa: CATSEDRPDTQYF
j_gene: TRBJ2-3
abundance: many
d_gene: .
v_gene: TRBV24-1

CDR3nt: TGCAGCGTTGGAGGGACCAACTCTGGAAACACCATATATTTT
CDR3aa: CSVGGTNSGNTIYF
j_gene: TRBJ1-3
abundance: many
d_gene: .
v_gene: TRBV29-1

CDR3nt: TGTGCCAGCAGTGAAGCGCACCCTGGTTATGGCTACACCTTC
CDR3aa: CASSEAHPGYGYTF
j_gene: TRBJ1-2
abundance: many
d_gene: .
v_gene: TRBV2

CDR3nt: TGTGCCAGCAGTTCCCCGGAGTGGGTAGGGTTTTCTGGGGCCAACGTCCTGACTTTC
CDR3aa: CASSSPEWVGFSGANVLTF
j_gene: TRBJ2-6
abundance: few
d_gene: .
v_gene: TRBV12-3/TRBV12-4

CDR3nt: TGCAGTGCTAGTCGTACAGTCCCCAGGATCACTGAAGCTTTCTTT
CDR3aa: CSASRTVPRITEAFF
j_gene: TRBJ1-1
abundance: .
d_gene: .
v_gene: TRBV20-1

CDR3nt: TGTGCCAGCAGCTTGGGGGCAGTCCAAGAGACCCAGTACTTC
CDR3aa: CASSLGAVQETQYF
j_gene: TRBJ2-5
abundance: many
d_gene: .
v_gene: TRBV5-5

CDR3nt: TGTGCCAGCAGCCCTGGGGAATGGGGCGTTTCACCCCTCCACTTT
CDR3aa: CASSPGEWGVSPLHF
j_gene: TRBJ1-6
abundance: .
d_gene: .
v_gene: TRBV12-3/TRBV12-4

CDR3nt: TGCGCCAGCAGCGAGTTTTGGGAGACCCAGTACTTC
CDR3aa: CASSEFWETQYF
j_gene: TRBJ2-5
abundance: .
d_gene: .
v_gene: TRBV5-1

CDR3nt: TGTGCCAGCAGCCATTATGTCCCGGTCGGCACTGAAGCTTTCTTT
CDR3aa: CASSHYVPVGTEAFF
j_gene: TRBJ1-1
abundance: .
d_gene: .
v_gene: TRBV27

CDR3nt: TGTGCCAGCTCATCTCCCAGACAGTCGTACACAGATACGCAGTATTTT
CDR3aa: CASSSPRQSYTDTQYF
j_gene: TRBJ2-3
abundance: .
d_gene: .
v_gene: TRBV18

CDR3nt: TGTGCCAGCAGTGAACCGGTCAGGGCGAACTATGGCTACACCTTC
CDR3aa: CASSEPVRANYGYTF
j_gene: TRBJ1-2
abundance: few
d_gene: .
v_gene: TRBV6-1